The source of this T cell receptor beta chain is a study of identical twins. Study outcomes and limitations: Abundant cord blood beta clonotypes carried fewer insertions; memory repertoires showed none.

This CDR3 contains 15 residues. Trimming at V came to 3 bases and at J to 4 bases, leaving 7 bases not matched to a gene. Germline V lookup: CDR1 MGHRA, CDR2 YSYEKL. In this sample, this clonotype turned up a few times. Its antigen is unidentified. TCRdb reanalysed the 5' RACE reads using MiXCR and keeps one entry per CDR3 protein. Here the sample spans 310,000 or so distinct CDR3 sequences, approximately 8% being singletons. A further study also used this sample, focusing on yellow fever vaccine responses in identical twins.

The sequencing input was memory (CD45RO+) T cells sorted from blood. The origin of this receptor is a woman between 18 and 29 years old in good health. This chain uses TRBV4-1 with TRBJ1-1; TRBD1 agrees at 8 bases. DNA of the CDR3: TGCGCCAGCAGCCACATCGGACAGGGCGCCACTGAAGCTTTCTTT. It yields the protein CASSHIGQGATEAFF.